Each of the 2 T cell receptor beta chains below was sequenced from the same sample in a study of T cell repertoires in ileal Crohn's disease. Using immunoSEQ multiplex PCR, the repertoire was profiled, and TCRdb retains in-frame clones only, with some absent. Of around 33,000 clones in the sample, just under 80% were seen once. Sequencing was carried out using ileal tissue. These receptor sequences come from an adult with Crohn's disease.

The chain is built from TRBV19 and TRBJ2-1, with D possibly being TRBD1 (5 bases). CDR1 and CDR2 (germline): LNHDA, SQIVND (reference sequence). CDR3 size: 13 residues. Trimming took off 3 bases at V and 9 bases at J, with 12 bases between the two ends. CDR3 nucleotides: TGTGCCAGTAGTATTCAACAGGTGGGTGAGCAGTTCTTC. Its translation is CASSIQQVGEQFF.

The chain combines TRBV29-1 with TRBJ1-1; D is possibly TRBD1 (6 bases). Per the germline V gene, CDR1 is SQVTM and CDR2 is ANQGSEA. V was cut by 4 bases and J by 5 bases, with 14 bases left in between. The length of the CDR3 is 13 residues. CDR3: CSVGQGRGTEAFF. The CDR3 coding sequence is TGCAGCGTTGGCCAGGGGAGAGGTACTGAAGCTTTCTTT.